Below, 9 T cell receptor beta chains from the same sample are listed, as sequenced in a study of T-cell memory formation after mild COVID-19 (dated by TCRdb to the early 2020s). Libraries came from 5' RACE. TCRdb lists the instrument as Illumina NovaSeq 6000. TCRdb reran the public reads through fastp at Q25 and MiXCR, keeping productive beta chains. Each entry is one CDR3 protein sequence, shown with its most common DNA and genes. This sample holds about 430,000 distinct CDR3 sequences; 20% to 30% were observed only once. 8.8% of the sample comes from the top ten. Sequencing was performed on PBMCs or a T cell subset sorted from them (not recorded which). These receptors originate from an adult woman who had mild COVID-19 (a few samples of this study predate the infection). The sample titles of this study are shuffled in the database, so cell type and time point are left out; the donor was told from shared clones.

This clonotype turned up a few times. The chain uses TRBV5-1 and TRBJ2-2; D remains unclear. The CDR3 has 17 residues. V was pared by 0 bases and J by 0 bases, with 12 bases between. Germline lookup yields CDR1 SGHRS and CDR2 YFSETQ. CDR3 residues: CASSLERLGTNTGELFF. CDR3 in DNA: TGCGCCAGCAGCTTGGAGAGGCTAGGGACGAACACCGGGGAGCTGTTTTTT.

CDR3: CASSAVDSPLDYGYTF. The CDR3 DNA reads TGTGCCAGCAGCGCCGTGGACAGTCCCCTGGACTATGGCTACACCTTC. The chain carries TRBV9 and TRBJ1-2, with D possibly being TRBD1 (6 bases). The CDR3 is made up of 16 amino acids. Germline values: CDR1 SGDLS, CDR2 YYNGEE. Trimming cost V 3 bases and J 3 bases, with 18 bases left between them.

This clonotype was recorded many times. The V and J genes are TRBV29-1 and TRBJ2-5; D is ambiguous. Trimming left V 4 bases short and J 2 bases short, with 5 bases between. The CDR3 length is 11 residues. Per germline, CDR1 SQVTM and CDR2 ANQGSEA. Here the CDR3 DNA reads TGCAGCGTTGGCCCTCAAGAGACCCAGTACTTC. This translates into CSVGPQETQYF.

This chain connects TRBV7-9 to TRBJ1-2; D is undetermined. Germline assignment: CDR1 SEHNR and CDR2 FQNEAQ (reference sequence). The CDR3 is made up of 17 amino acids. Trimming shortened V by 1 base and J by 4 bases, and 19 bases separated the two germline ends. The chain's CDR3 is CASSLVGSRTIFYGYTF. The CDR3 DNA sequence: TGTGCCAGCAGCTTAGTTGGGTCCAGGACCATATTCTATGGCTACACCTTC.

This rearrangement joins TRBV14 to TRBJ1-2, with D unclear. The germline V gene has CDR1 SGHDN and CDR2 FVKESK. This CDR3 comprises 16 residues. V lost 5 bases and J lost 4, with 20 bases in between. CDR3 loop: CASSESPAGISYGYTF. The CDR3, as DNA: TGTGCCAGCAGCGAGAGTCCGGCGGGGATCTCCTATGGCTACACCTTC. The entire variable domain, with the rest obtained from reference TRBV14 and TRBJ1-2, is as follows: EAGVTQFPSHSVIEKGQTVTLRCDPISGHDNLYWYRRVMGKEIKFLLHFVKESKQDESGMPNNRFLAERTGGTYSTLKVQPAELEDSGVYFCASSESPAGISYGYTFGSGTRLTVV.

There are a few counts of this clonotype. The V and J genes are TRBV6-5 and TRBJ2-1, with D possibly TRBD2 on 6 matching bases. Germline V gene data show CDR1 as MNHEY and CDR2 as SVGAGI. V gave up 0 bases and J gave up 10 bases, with 16 bases separating them. CDR3 length equals 15 residues. CDR3 in DNA: TGTGCCAGCAGTTACTCGACACTAGCCATAGCCGAGCAGTTCTTC. It specifies CASSYSTLAIAEQFF.

This clonotype appeared a few times. The chain uses TRBV2 and TRBJ1-6; perhaps TRBD1 as D (5 bases). Trimming took off 1 base at V and 6 bases at J, with 7 bases between the two ends. Germline-derived CDR1 and CDR2 are SNHLY and FYNNEI. The CDR3 sequence is 14 residues long. Here the CDR3 DNA reads TGTGCCAGCAGTGAAGGGGGCGGTAATTCACCCCTCCACTTT. It codes for CASSEGGGNSPLHF.

The V gene is TRBV10-2, the J gene TRBJ2-2; weak D call: TRBD2 (6 bases). The CDR3 is made up of 17 amino acids. Germline CDR1 and CDR2: WSHSY and SAAADI. With 0 bases removed from V and 0 bases from J, the gap between germline ends came to 11 bases. The CDR3 sequence is CASSESTWGANTGELFF. CDR3 bases: TGCGCCAGCAGTGAGTCGACTTGGGGGGCGAACACCGGGGAGCTGTTTTTT.

This clonotype was counted once. CDR3 in amino acids: CASSVAPDIAKNIQYF. CDR3 DNA: TGTGCCAGCAGCGTAGCACCAGACATAGCCAAAAACATTCAGTACTTC. The genes are TRBV9 and TRBJ2-4, with no clear D. V was trimmed by 0 bases and J by 0 bases, leaving 10 bases between them. Germline V gene lookup returns CDR1 SGDLS and CDR2 YYNGEE. The CDR3 sequence is 16 residues long. Full variable domain (outside the CDR3, taken from reference TRBV9 and TRBJ2-4): DSGVTQTPKHLITATGQRVTLRCSPRSGDLSVYWYQQSLDQGLQFLIQYYNGEERAKGNILERFSAQQFPDLHSELNLSSLELGDSALYFCASSVAPDIAKNIQYFGAGTRLSVL.